The present T cell receptor (beta chain) was sequenced within a study of blood T cell repertoires in COVID-19. Study as a whole: Sources were T cells, B-cell-depleted T cells, or PBMCs; the material itself was cDNA or gDNA.

V was clipped by 4 bases and J by 10 bases; unmatched bases: 7. CDR3 length: 14 amino acids. Germline V lookup: CDR1 LNHDA, CDR2 SQIVND (reference sequence). TCRdb's copy holds only in-frame clones and misses some; the assay was immunoSEQ multiplex PCR. The table lists 250,000 to 350,000 clones, roughly 90% of them singletons. Seattle enrolled patients during active infection and tracked them longitudinally. This sequence joins TRBV19 and TRBJ1-6; the match to TRBD1 covers 7 bases. Sequenced input: peripheral blood. The TCR originated in a woman in her sixties or seventies with COVID-19, enrolled during active disease. The CDR3, as DNA: TGTGCCAGTAGTAAGAGACAGGGAGGATCACCCCTCCACTTT. It codes for CASSKRQGGSPLHF. The entire variable domain, with the rest obtained from reference TRBV19 and TRBJ1-6, is as follows: DGGITQSPKYLFRKEGQNVTLSCEQNLNHDAMYWYRQDPGQGLRLIYYSQIVNDFQKGDIAEGYSVSREKKESFPLTVTSAQKNPTAFYLCASSKRQGGSPLHFGNGTRLTVT.